This T cell receptor (beta chain) is from a study of regulatory T cells in long-lasting Graves disease. The time point denotes: persistent/refractory GD, antithyroid drugs over 5 years with positive TRAb. TCR sequences were obtained from RNA taken from PBMCs. CDR3 regions were amplified by Arm-PCR using iRepertoire HTBI primers to build TCR beta libraries. One entry per CDR3 protein, called by TCRdb with MiXCR from the multiplex PCR reads. The sample carries about 450,000 distinct CDR3 sequences, roughly a quarter recorded once. Points on this clonotype: A much more abundant neighbour one base away suggests this may be a read error.

The CDR3 is 14 amino acids. Germline CDR1 MNHEY, CDR2 SVGAGI. This chain joins TRBV6-5 and TRBJ2-5; 9 bases agree with TRBD1. This material consisted of peripheral blood mononuclear cells (PBMCs), taken when the disease was refractory, from a patient treated with antithyroid drugs. This TCR was recovered from a female donor with Graves disease. The DNA of the CDR3 is TGTGCCGGCAGTTACGAGACAGGGGGGGAGACCCAGTACTTC. It translates to CAGSYETGGETQYF.